One sample yielded the 11 T cell receptor beta chains listed below, sequenced in a study of T cells in Graves' hyperthyroidism and ophthalmopathy. From RNA transcripts, TCR beta CDR3 regions were amplified. The study used the HTBI primer set for a first-round RT-PCR of the TCR CDR3. Each CDR3 protein gets one entry after TCRdb re-called the multiplex PCR reads with MiXCR. The sample has around 480,000 distinct CDR3 sequences; roughly an eighth are singletons. Sequenced: blood. All receptors derive from a woman aged 18 to 35 with Graves' hyperthyroidism.

This chain uses TRBV10-2 with TRBJ2-3, with 7 nucleotides matching TRBD2. V dropped 6 bases and J dropped 4; count of bases not matched to a gene: 7. Per germline, CDR1 WSHSY and CDR2 SAAADI. The CDR3 has 14 residues. The CDR3 nucleotides read TGCGCCAGCAGCCCGACTAGCAGTGCAGATACGCAGTATTTT. It codes for CASSPTSSADTQYF.

This clonotype was counted at least ten times. This chain joins TRBV12-3 or TRBV12-4 and TRBJ1-1; D remains unclear. This CDR3 region has 13 residues. V lost 7 bases and J 1 base, leaving 10 bases between the germline ends. Written as DNA, the CDR3 is TGTGCCAGCACCTCACCAGAGAACACTGAAGCTTTCTTT. It is translated as CASTSPENTEAFF.

This clonotype was seen ten or more times. This sequence joins TRBV6-2 or TRBV6-3 and TRBJ2-7, with D possibly TRBD1 on 6 matching bases. CDR3 length: 13 amino acids. Trimming pared 2 bases from V and 3 bases from J, leaving 8 bases between. Germline loops: CDR1 MNHEY, CDR2 SVGEGT. The CDR3: CASSYGQIYEQYV. The DNA for the CDR3 is TGTGCCAGCAGTTACGGACAGATCTACGAGCAGTACGTC.

This clonotype was seen once. CDR3 loop: CSARVTKGNEQFF. CDR3 nucleotides: TGCAGTGCTAGAGTGACTAAAGGGAATGAGCAGTTCTTC. This sequence joins TRBV20-1 and TRBJ2-1; a possible D gene is TRBD2 (5 bases). The CDR3 extends over 13 amino acids. Germline V gene lookup returns CDR1 DFQATT and CDR2 SNEGSKA (reference sequence). The V end lost 1 base, the J end lost 7 bases, and 11 bases lay between the germline ends.

In this sample, this clonotype turned up many times. CDR3 loop: CASSQGLRLAGAYEQYF. The CDR3, as DNA: TGTGCCAGCAGCCAAGGGCTGAGACTAGCGGGGGCCTACGAGCAGTACTTC. V usage is TRBV3-1 and J usage is TRBJ2-7; 12 bases map to TRBD2. J gave up 2 bases and V 1 base, and 6 bases lay outside the gene matches. Germline values: CDR1 LGHDT, CDR2 YNNKEL (reference sequence). The CDR3 contains 17 residues.

This clonotype was observed a handful of times. The rearrangement joins TRBV10-3 to TRBJ2-1, with D perhaps matching TRBD1 or TRBD2 (6 bases each). The germline V gene has CDR1 ENHRY and CDR2 SYGVKD. The CDR3 sequence is 13 residues long. V lost 4 bases, J lost 6 bases, and 10 bases lay in between. The CDR3 sequence is CAISGGAFNEQFF. The CDR3 DNA reads TGTGCCATCAGTGGGGGGGCATTCAATGAGCAGTTCTTC.

In regard to this clonotype: This may stem from a read error, because a much larger clone lies one nucleotide away. The genes are TRBV11-3 and TRBJ2-1; 11 bases map to TRBD2. CDR1 is SGHNT, CDR2 YENEEA, per germline. With V trimmed by 4 bases and J by 6 bases, 8 bases remained unmatched. The CDR3 has 16 amino acids. The CDR3 protein is CASSSLLAGGINEQFF. The CDR3 DNA sequence: TGTGCCAGCAGCTCCCTTCTAGCGGGAGGAATCAATGAGCAGTTCTTC.

Ten or more counts support this clonotype. The rearrangement links TRBV20-1 to TRBJ2-1; maybe TRBD1 (5 bases). Trimming removed 6 bases at V and 12 bases at J, with 27 bases between. Looked up from germline, CDR1 is DFQATT and CDR2 is SNEGSKA (reference sequence). The CDR3 covers 15 residues. The CDR3 sequence: CSAASVDNEFRVQFF. CDR3 sequence (DNA): TGCAGTGCAGCCTCAGTTGACAATGAGTTCAGGGTGCAGTTCTTC.

Many counts were recorded for this clonotype. This chain joins TRBV27 and TRBJ1-3, with 7 bases fitting TRBD1. The CDR3 is 14 residues long. V dropped 4 bases and J dropped 13; count of bases not matched to a gene: 13. CDR1 MNHEY and CDR2 SMNVEV come from the germline V gene (reference sequence). The CDR3 sequence is CASSSWDSEKRIYF. DNA of the CDR3: TGTGCCAGCAGTTCCTGGGACAGTGAAAAAAGGATATATTTT.

This clonotype was detected many times. The chain joins TRBV20-1 to TRBJ2-3, with TRBD2 matching over 7 bases. Germline trimming cut 0 bases from V and 6 bases from J; bases unmatched to any gene: 3. Germline V gives CDR1 DFQATT, CDR2 SNEGSKA (reference sequence). The length of the CDR3 is 13 residues. CDR3 sequence reads: CSARESGTDTQYF. The CDR3, as DNA: TGCAGTGCTAGAGAGAGCGGGACGGATACGCAGTATTTT.

This clonotype has a count of ten or more. J is TRBJ1-6 and V is TRBV18; 8 bases map to TRBD1. V trimming: 3 bases; J trimming: 5 bases; junction bases outside the gene matches: 6. Per germline, CDR1 KGHSH and CDR2 LQKENI. CDR3 length: 16 residues. The CDR3 DNA reads TGTGCCAGCTCACCGACAGGGGAGGGGGATAATTCACCCCTCCACTTT. Translating it yields CASSPTGEGDNSPLHF.